Presented here are 13 T cell receptor beta chains from one specimen sequenced in a study of blood T cell repertoires in COVID-19. The protocol was immunoSEQ multiplex PCR, while the TCRdb copy is restricted to in-frame clones and leaves out a portion. Of roughly 220,000 clones listed, nearly 90% were seen once; the top ten hold roughly 16%. Sequenced sample: PBMCs or T cells enriched from blood (not recorded which). These receptors were taken from a man aged 25 to 45 who had been exposed to COVID-19.

V and J are TRBV4-2 and TRBJ2-1, with no clear D. The CDR3 consists of 13 residues. The germline CDR1 and CDR2 sequences are LGHNA and YNFKEQ. The germline V and J ends were trimmed by 1 base and 10 bases, with 11 bases remaining between them. CDR3 loop: CASSQGGPGEQFF. CDR3 in DNA: TGTGCCAGCAGCCAAGGTGGGCCCGGCGAGCAGTTCTTC.

This sequence joins TRBV7-3 and TRBJ1-6; D not certain. This CDR3 comprises 14 residues. Germline CDR1 is SGHTA and CDR2 is FQGTGA. The V and J ends lost 3 bases and 0 bases respectively, with 3 bases between them. The CDR3 DNA reads TGTGCCAGCAGCTTCAGCTCCTATAATTCACCCCTCCACTTT. It yields the protein CASSFSSYNSPLHF.

The rearrangement links TRBV3-1 (or the pseudogene TRBV3-2) to TRBJ1-1, with TRBD1 matching over 7 bases. In germline, CDR1 is LGHDT, CDR2 YNNKEL (reference sequence). This CDR3 is built from 15 residues. With 1 base clipped from V and 1 base from J, the junction kept 3 bases outside the gene matches. The CDR3 nucleotides read TGTGCCAGCAGCCAAGGGGGACAGCCGAACACTGAAGCTTTCTTT. This codes for CASSQGGQPNTEAFF.

J is TRBJ1-4 and V is TRBV4-3; D uncertain. The CDR3 totals 14 residues. Looked up from germline, CDR1 is LGHNA and CDR2 is YSLEER. The V and J ends lost 0 bases and 4 bases respectively, with 6 bases between them. The CDR3 spells CASSQEQRNEKLFF. CDR3 coding DNA: TGCGCCAGCAGCCAAGAGCAGCGTAATGAAAAACTGTTTTTT.

This chain uses TRBV3-1 (or the pseudogene TRBV3-2) with TRBJ1-1, with a weak D call TRBD1 (6 bases). CDR3 size: 17 residues. Germline CDR1 and CDR2: LGHDT and YNNKEL (reference sequence). Trimming shortened V by 3 bases and J by 3 bases, and 20 bases separated the two germline ends. This chain's CDR3 is CASSHTSGAGVDTEAFF. CDR3 nucleotide sequence: TGTGCCAGCAGCCATACTTCAGGGGCTGGGGTGGACACTGAAGCTTTCTTT.

V gene TRBV12-3 or TRBV12-4 combines with J gene TRBJ2-2; D perhaps matches TRBD1 (5 bases). Between the trimmed V and J ends, which lost 4 bases and 6 bases, there was a span of 9 bases. The CDR3 is 13 residues long. The CDR3 here is CASSYRGAGELFF. The DNA for the CDR3 is TGTGCCAGCAGTTATAGGGGCGCCGGGGAGCTGTTTTTT.

Only one count was recorded for this clone. The chain is built from TRBV7-9 and TRBJ2-5, with D possibly matching TRBD1 (6 bases). The germline CDR1 and CDR2 sequences are SEHNR and FQNEAQ (reference sequence). The CDR3 runs to 13 residues. The ends were cut back, 5 bases at V and 3 bases at J, with 10 bases in the middle. CDR3 DNA: TGTGCCAGCAGCCGGACAGACAAAGAGACCCAGTACTTC. It codes for CASSRTDKETQYF.

The chain joins TRBV6-5 to TRBJ2-7; 7 positions match TRBD1. The germline CDR1 and CDR2 sequences are MNHEY and SVGAGI. V was pared by 2 bases and J by 3 bases, with 4 bases of the junction left unmatched. The CDR3 is 14 amino acids. Here the CDR3 DNA reads TGTGCCAGCAGTTACCGGGACAGAGTCTACGAGCAGTACTTC. Encoded protein: CASSYRDRVYEQYF.

The chain links TRBV30 to TRBJ2-1; tentatively, D is TRBD2 (5 bases). The V end was cut by 0 bases, the J end by 3 bases, with 9 bases between. Germline V gene data show CDR1 as GTSNPN and CDR2 as SVGIG (reference sequence). The CDR3 spans 14 residues. The DNA for the CDR3 is TGTGCCTGGAGTGTACGACGGGACTACAATGAGCAGTTCTTC. Translation: CAWSVRRDYNEQFF.

This clone was detected only a few times. The rearrangement joins TRBV7-9 to TRBJ2-3; D gene unclear. Germline lookup yields CDR1 SEHNR and CDR2 FQNEAQ (reference sequence). Trimming removed 4 bases at V and 3 bases at J, with 11 bases between. The CDR3 runs to 14 residues. CDR3 bases: TGTGCCAGCAGCTCCACATCGAGGACAGATACGCAGTATTTT. Translating gives CASSSTSRTDTQYF.

V usage is TRBV27 and J usage is TRBJ1-2; 9 bases align to TRBD1. This CDR3 is 15 amino acids long. The germline V gene encodes CDR1 MNHEY and CDR2 SMNVEV (reference sequence). The V segment lost 6 bases and the J segment 4 bases; nucleotides outside the gene matches: 9. CDR3: CASSTGTGIPYGYTF. The CDR3, as DNA: TGTGCCAGCAGCACCGGGACAGGGATACCCTATGGCTACACCTTC.

This clone has more than one count but fewer than ten. This chain joins TRBV9 and TRBJ1-2; 9 bases fit TRBD1. V lost 2 bases to trimming and J lost 2 bases; unmatched junction nucleotides: 1. The CDR3 has 14 amino acids. Germline CDR1 SGDLS, CDR2 YYNGEE. CDR3 in amino acids: CASSVTGGNYGYTF. CDR3 in DNA: TGTGCCAGCAGCGTTACAGGGGGCAACTATGGCTACACCTTC.

The chain joins TRBV11-1 to TRBJ2-2, with TRBD2 matching over 9 bases. Germline assignment: CDR1 SGHAT and CDR2 FQDESV (reference sequence). The ends lost 6 bases at V and 4 bases at J; junction bases unmatched: 9. The CDR3 length is 16 residues. The chain's CDR3 is CASSRAGGRGTGELFF. In DNA, the CDR3 is TGTGCCAGCAGTCGTGCGGGGGGGCGTGGCACCGGGGAGCTGTTTTTT.